The entry that follows covers one T cell receptor (beta chain) sequence. Authors' processing steps: Estimation of nucleated cell counts relied on the amplification of reference gene primers. The assay was immunoSEQ multiplex PCR, and TCRdb's table has in-frame clones only and misses some. That table supplies the V and J calls and clone size; D and trimming were determined from the DNA. There are a few hundred thousand clones in the sample; under 90% occur only once, and almost 4.5% lies in the top ten. This sample was taken from a study of blood T cell repertoires in COVID-19. Study context: The origin of the acute and convalescent COVID-19 samples was the United States, Italy and Spain. T cells, B-cell-depleted T cells, or PBMCs supplied cDNA or gDNA.

In germline, CDR1 is LNHDA, CDR2 SQIVND (reference sequence). The CDR3 length is 13 residues. V was clipped by 7 bases and J by 1 base, with 11 bases between them. The rearrangement joins TRBV19 to TRBJ2-7; D gene unclear. The sample comprised peripheral blood. This TCR derives from a man aged 50 or older with acute or convalescent COVID-19. CDR3 coding DNA: TGTGCCAGTAAGAGCTACGGTTCCTACGAGCAGTACTTC. It specifies CASKSYGSYEQYF.